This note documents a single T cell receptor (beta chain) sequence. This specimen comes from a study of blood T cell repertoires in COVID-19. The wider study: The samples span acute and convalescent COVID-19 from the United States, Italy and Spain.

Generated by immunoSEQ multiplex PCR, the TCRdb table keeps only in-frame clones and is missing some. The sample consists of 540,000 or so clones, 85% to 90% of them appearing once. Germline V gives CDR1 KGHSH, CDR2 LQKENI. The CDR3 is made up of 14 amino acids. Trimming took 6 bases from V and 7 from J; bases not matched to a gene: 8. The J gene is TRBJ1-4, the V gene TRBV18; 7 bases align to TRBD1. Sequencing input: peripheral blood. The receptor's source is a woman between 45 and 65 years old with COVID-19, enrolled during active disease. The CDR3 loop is CASSPDRDTEKLFF. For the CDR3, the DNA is TGTGCCAGCTCCCCCGACAGGGACACTGAAAAACTGTTTTTT.